This T cell receptor (beta chain) came from a study of tumour-infiltrating T cells in Burkitt lymphoma. About the study: Repertoire clonality predicted overall and progression-free survival.

Trimming took off 6 bases at V and 4 bases at J, with 16 bases between the two ends. Looked up from germline, CDR1 is MNHEY and CDR2 is SMNVEV (reference sequence). CDR3 length: 15 amino acids. Data came from immunoSEQ multiplex PCR; TCRdb stores just in-frame clones and leaves some out. The sample consists of 4,000 to 5,000 clones, roughly a quarter of them appearing once. This clone rates as medium-sized. The chain employs TRBV27 and TRBJ2-1; D gene unclear. Sequencing used tumor tissue. The source of this sequence is a human donor with diffuse large B-cell lymphoma. The CDR3 DNA reads TGTGCCAGCAGACCTGGGCCTTCGTCGTACAATGAGCAGTTCTTC. Residues: CASRPGPSSYNEQFF.